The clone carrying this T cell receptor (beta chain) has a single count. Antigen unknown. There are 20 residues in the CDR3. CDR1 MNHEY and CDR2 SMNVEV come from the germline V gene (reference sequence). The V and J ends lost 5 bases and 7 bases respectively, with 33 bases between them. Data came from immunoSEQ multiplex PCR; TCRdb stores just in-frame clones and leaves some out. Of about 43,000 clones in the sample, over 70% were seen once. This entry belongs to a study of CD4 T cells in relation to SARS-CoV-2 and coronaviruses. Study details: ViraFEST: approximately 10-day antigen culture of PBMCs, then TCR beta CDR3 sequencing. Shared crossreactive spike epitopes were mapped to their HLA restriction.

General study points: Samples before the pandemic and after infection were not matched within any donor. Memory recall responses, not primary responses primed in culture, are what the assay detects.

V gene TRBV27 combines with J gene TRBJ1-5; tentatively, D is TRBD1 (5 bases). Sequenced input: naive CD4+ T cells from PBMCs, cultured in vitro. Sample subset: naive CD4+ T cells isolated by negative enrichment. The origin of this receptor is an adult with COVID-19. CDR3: CASSRGGGWAGRLAQQPQHF. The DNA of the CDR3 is TGTGCCAGCAGTCGGGGAGGCGGTTGGGCAGGGAGATTAGCACAGCAGCCCCAGCATTTT.